This T cell receptor (beta chain) comes out of a study of chemoradiotherapy in HPV16-positive cancers. In the study overall: Functional T-cell assays on a couple of HPV16-positive patients' cells defined candidate HPV-specific clones and common TCR motifs. Findings of the study overall: Functional assays defining HPV-specific T cells used only a couple of HPV16-positive patients. In HPV16-positive patients, HPV-responsive T-cell expansion tracked better recurrence-free survival. During treatment, candidate HPV-specific clones and E7-related motifs expanded in tumor.

In regard to this clone: The antigen remains unidentified.

The method was immunoSEQ multiplex PCR; TCRdb's version includes in-frame clones alone and lacks a portion of them. The sample lists fewer than 30,000 clones, approximately 93% occurring once. The CDR3 is 16 residues long. Deletions cut 0 bases from V and 8 bases from J, with 16 bases between. Germline CDR1 is WSHSY and CDR2 is SAAADI. This TCR was sampled from a human donor with HPV-associated anogenital cancer. The specimen was taken from a patient who underwent chemoradiotherapy. The chain joins TRBV10-2 to TRBJ2-2, with D possibly being TRBD1 (6 bases). The CDR3 DNA follows: TGCGCCAGCAGTGAGTCAATTCTTCAGGGGAGTGGGGAGCTGTTTTTT. Residues: CASSESILQGSGELFF.